The 25 T cell receptor beta chains below all came from one sample that was sequenced in a study of molecular identifiers for immune sequencing clone quantification. From the PCR reads, TCRdb called clonotypes with MiXCR, one entry per CDR3 protein. The data hold over 550,000 distinct CDR3 sequences, with over 25% observed a single time. The sequencing sample was made of naive CD8+ T cells from blood, with Jurkat cell RNA spiked in. Subset noted: FACS-sorted CD8+CD4-CCR7+CD45RA+ naive T cells. The receptors originated from a human donor in good health. Some libraries in this study had Jurkat cell RNA spiked in.

There are a few counts of this clonotype. The genes are TRBV21-1 and TRBJ2-6; the table calls TRBD1, which could not be checked here. TRBV21-1 is designated a pseudogene. The CDR3 has 18 amino acids. The CDR3 region has the DNA TGTGCCAACCAGAGGACAGGGGGCGATTTCTCTGGGGCCAACGTCCTGACTTTC. The encoded protein is CANQRTGGDFSGANVLTF.

V usage is TRBV15 and J usage is TRBJ2-5; perhaps TRBD2 as D (6 bases). This CDR3 has 18 residues. CDR1 LNHNV and CDR2 YYDKDF come from the germline V gene (reference sequence). V lost 0 bases and J 4 bases, leaving 21 bases between the germline ends. The CDR3 loop is CATSRDPSATNSGETQYF. Here the CDR3 DNA reads TGTGCCACCAGCAGAGACCCTAGCGCGACCAATTCGGGAGAGACCCAGTACTTC.

This clonotype was seen many times. J is TRBJ1-1 and V is TRBV10-3; TRBD1 agrees at 9 bases. The ends lost 2 bases at V and 5 bases at J; junction bases unmatched: 6. Germline V gene sequence: CDR1 ENHRY, CDR2 SYGVKD. The CDR3 runs to 15 residues. The CDR3 spells CAISEPGQGKTEAFF. For the CDR3, the DNA is TGTGCCATCAGTGAGCCGGGACAGGGAAAGACTGAAGCTTTCTTT.

This chain connects TRBV4-1 to TRBJ2-3; 13 bases line up with TRBD2. The germline V gene has CDR1 MGHRA and CDR2 YSYEKL. The CDR3 length is 16 residues. J gave up 8 bases and V 3 bases, and 8 bases lay outside the gene matches. The CDR3 DNA reads TGCGCCAGCAGCCAGGAACTAGCGGGGGGGCAGGTTACGCAGTATTTT. It encodes CASSQELAGGQVTQYF.

This clonotype was detected only once. A much larger clonotype is one base distant, so this may be a read error. The genes are TRBV20-1 and TRBJ2-5; D perhaps matches TRBD1 (5 bases). CDR1 DFQATT and CDR2 SNEGSKA come from the germline V gene (reference sequence). The CDR3 has 14 residues. CDR3 nucleotides: TGCAGTGCTCCAGGGCCCCAAGAGGAAGAGACCCTGTACTTC. This codes for CSAPGPQEEETLYF.

A note on this clonotype: Likely a read error: the CDR3 ends without its conserved phenylalanine or tryptophan. The rearrangement uses TRBV27 and TRBJ2-7, with D possibly being TRBD1 (5 bases). Between the trimmed V and J ends, which lost 7 bases and 4 bases, there was a span of 17 bases. Germline CDR1 and CDR2: MNHEY and SMNVEV (reference sequence). This CDR3 has 14 amino acids. The CDR3 DNA reads TGTGCCAGCAACCCTCGACAGAATTTATACGAGCAGTACCTC. Translated, it gives CASNPRQNLYEQYL.

A word on this clonotype: A read error may account for a junction end that differs from germline. The DNA for the CDR3 is TGCGCCAGCTCCCCCCCCCGGGGTCAGCCCCAGCAGTTT. Protein sequence: CASSPPRGQPQQF. The V call is TRBV4-1, the J call TRBJ1-5; D not resolved. This CDR3 is 13 amino acids long. Germline-derived CDR1 and CDR2 are MGHRA and YSYEKL.

This clonotype was counted many times. The chain uses TRBV6-2 or TRBV6-3 and TRBJ2-3; D not resolved. This CDR3 has 13 amino acids. Germline CDR1 and CDR2: MNHEY and SVGEGT. The germline V and J ends were trimmed by 6 bases and 5 bases, with 12 bases remaining between them. The CDR3 reads CASRTLGKDTQYF. The CDR3 DNA follows: TGTGCCAGCAGGACTTTGGGGAAAGATACGCAGTATTTT.

This chain connects TRBV20-1 to TRBJ2-3; possibly TRBD2 for D (6 bases). Trimming removed 0 bases at V and 2 bases at J, with 21 bases between. The germline V gene has CDR1 DFQATT and CDR2 SNEGSKA (reference sequence). The CDR3 spans 18 residues. The CDR3 loop reads CSARDLAPSELPTDTQYF. DNA for the CDR3: TGCAGTGCTAGAGATCTGGCTCCTAGCGAGCTACCCACAGATACGCAGTATTTT.

This clonotype was recorded at least ten times. The chain employs TRBV24-1 and TRBJ2-7; 8 bases map to TRBD2. With 10 bases clipped from V and 0 bases from J, the junction kept 13 bases outside the gene matches. This CDR3 is built from 16 residues. Per the germline V gene, CDR1 is KGHDR and CDR2 is SFDVKD. The CDR3 region is CATGLTGGDSSYEQYF. DNA for the CDR3: TGTGCCACTGGACTGACGGGGGGGGATAGCTCCTACGAGCAGTACTTC.

As for this clonotype: A much larger clone lies one base from this, so it may be a read error. The J gene is TRBJ1-5, the V gene TRBV15, with unresolved D. The germline V gene encodes CDR1 LNHNV and CDR2 YYDKDF (reference sequence). This CDR3 is 13 amino acids long. V lost 7 bases and J 6 bases, leaving 13 bases between the germline ends. CDR3 coding DNA: TGTGCCACCACCACAGCTCAATTTCAGCCCCAGCATTTT. The encoded protein is CATTTAQFQPQHF.

This clonotype was counted at least ten times. The J gene is TRBJ1-5, the V gene TRBV9, with TRBD1 as a possible D gene (5 bases). Germline lookup yields CDR1 SGDLS and CDR2 YYNGEE. This CDR3 is built from 13 residues. V was trimmed by 3 bases and J by 7 bases, leaving 11 bases between them. The CDR3 DNA sequence: TGTGCCAGCAGCGAGGAGGGACGCCAGCCCCAGCATTTT. As protein: CASSEEGRQPQHF.

This clonotype was recorded many times. This chain joins TRBV7-9 and TRBJ1-2; D unresolved. Trimming removed 4 bases at V and 2 bases at J, with 8 bases between. Germline values: CDR1 SEHNR, CDR2 FQNEAQ (reference sequence). The length of the CDR3 is 13 residues. CDR3 nucleotide sequence: TGTGCCAGCAGCTCGCCCCCCAACTATGGCTACACCTTC. Residues: CASSSPPNYGYTF.

This clonotype was detected only a few times. It may be a read error: a sequence one base away is much more abundant. The V gene is TRBV7-2, the J gene TRBJ1-1; 7 bases agree with TRBD1. The CDR3 sequence is 12 residues long. V lost 5 bases to trimming and J lost 8 bases; unmatched junction nucleotides: 5. Per germline, CDR1 SGHTA and CDR2 FQGNSA. This chain's CDR3 is CASSPVGQEAFF. CDR3 nucleotide sequence: TGTGCCAGCAGCCCCGTGGGACAGGAAGCTTTCTTT.

As regards this clonotype: A read error is possible here, since a much larger clone lies one base away. The chain joins TRBV20-1 to TRBJ1-1; D remains unclear. The CDR3 runs 11 residues. Germline values: CDR1 DFQATT, CDR2 SNEGSKA (reference sequence). Here the CDR3 DNA reads TGCAGGAAGGATATAGACGGTCGTACTTTCTTT. Its protein product is CRKDIDGRTFF.

This clonotype was recorded at least ten times. The J gene is TRBJ1-5, the V gene TRBV5-1; tentatively, D is TRBD1 (6 bases). V lost 4 bases, J lost 0 bases, and 17 bases lay in between. The CDR3 is 17 amino acids. CDR1 is SGHRS, CDR2 YFSETQ, per germline. The CDR3 region is CASSHATGPYSNQPQHF. The CDR3 DNA sequence: TGCGCCAGCAGCCACGCGACAGGCCCCTATAGCAATCAGCCCCAGCATTTT.

This clonotype has a single count. This sequence may be a read error, since a much larger clone differs from it by one base. The chain couples TRBV28 to TRBJ2-2; TRBD2 matches 8 bases. The CDR3 runs to 14 residues. The trim removed 6 bases at V and 4 bases at J, leaving 4 bases unmatched. Germline V gives CDR1 MDHEN, CDR2 SYDVKM. This CDR3 reads CASSGREITGELFF. Here the CDR3 DNA reads TGTGCCAGCAGCGGGAGGGAGATCACCGGGGAGCTGTTTTTT.

About this clonotype itself: Sequence at one end of the junction differs from germline and may be a read error. This chain connects TRBV28 to TRBJ2-7; no definite D call. This CDR3 region has 13 residues. Per the germline V gene, CDR1 is MDHEN and CDR2 is SYDVKM. CDR3 amino acids: CASSLSSSYELYF. The CDR3 region has the DNA TGTGCCAGCAGTTTAAGTAGCTCCTACGAGCTGTACTTC. Complete variable domain (other parts from reference TRBV28 and TRBJ2-7): DVKVTQSSRYLVKRTGEKVFLECVQDMDHENMFWYRQDPGLGLRLIYFSYDVKMKEKGDIPEGYSVSREKKERFSLILESASTNQTSMYLCASSLSSSYELYFGPGTRLTVT.

The V and J genes are TRBV12-3 or TRBV12-4 and TRBJ2-3; maybe TRBD1 (6 bases). V lost 5 bases, J lost 6 bases, and 12 bases lay in between. The CDR3 totals 13 residues. The CDR3 DNA sequence: TGTGCCAGCAGTACGGACAGAGTGGATACGCAGTATTTT. Translated: CASSTDRVDTQYF.

As regards this clonotype: One base away lies a much larger clone, so this may be a sequencing read error. Given the absence of the conserved phenylalanine or tryptophan at the CDR3 end, a read error is likely. The V and J genes are TRBV5-3 and TRBJ2-3; TRBD2 aligns across 7 bases. Being an ORF, TRBV5-3 has a function that is uncertain. This CDR3 contains 14 residues. The CDR3 loop is CASSSGLHTDTQYS. For the CDR3, the DNA is TGTGCCAGCAGCTCGGGACTACACACAGATACGCAGTATTCT.

This clonotype was seen a few times. The rearrangement uses TRBV4-1 and TRBJ1-2, with D unclear. This CDR3 is 14 amino acids long. Germline lookup yields CDR1 MGHRA and CDR2 YSYEKL. Trimming stripped 0 bases from V and 3 bases from J, with 8 bases between. CDR3 DNA: TGCGCCAGCAGCCAAGATTTTGGGTACTATGGCTACACCTTC. It specifies CASSQDFGYYGYTF.

There are a few counts of this clonotype. A junction end diverges from the germline sequence, so it may reflect a read error. CDR3 loop: CASGGPYQEAQYF. CDR3 nucleotide sequence: TGTGCCAGTGGTGGTCCCTACCAAGAGGCCCAGTACTTC. The chain joins TRBV19 to TRBJ2-5; D ambiguous. The germline CDR1 and CDR2 sequences are LNHDA and SQIVND (reference sequence). CDR3 length equals 13 residues.

This clonotype was counted once. The V call is TRBV4-1, the J call TRBJ2-3; 8 bases fit TRBD2. CDR1 and CDR2 (germline): MGHRA, YSYEKL. V shed 2 bases, J shed 0 bases, and the junction held 13 bases outside the gene matches. The CDR3 contains 19 residues. The chain's CDR3 is CASSQQTRGGYTSTDTQYF. CDR3 sequence (DNA): TGCGCCAGCAGCCAACAAACCCGGGGGGGGTATACTAGCACAGATACGCAGTATTTT.

This clonotype was counted many times. The chain carries TRBV27 and TRBJ1-1; D is uncertain. The germline V gene encodes CDR1 MNHEY and CDR2 SMNVEV (reference sequence). With 2 bases removed from V and 1 base from J, the gap between germline ends came to 11 bases. The CDR3 contains 15 residues. The CDR3 reads CASSLGPLRNTEAFF. CDR3 nucleotides: TGTGCCAGCAGTTTAGGGCCCCTCAGGAACACTGAAGCTTTCTTT.

This chain connects TRBV15 to TRBJ1-1; D is undetermined. The CDR3 contains 13 residues. Germline V gene data show CDR1 as LNHNV and CDR2 as YYDKDF (reference sequence). V lost 1 base to trimming and J lost 3 bases, with 6 bases between them. Here the CDR3 DNA reads TGTGCCACCAGCAGAGTGCCAGACACTGAAGCTTTCTTT. It yields the protein CATSRVPDTEAFF.